The entry below describes one T cell receptor (beta chain). Its antigen remains unknown. This table comes from immunoSEQ multiplex PCR, and its TCRdb copy is limited to in-frame clones, with some not included. The table records 65,000 to 75,000 clones, 92% of them present only once. The record originates from a study of OX40 agonist ivuxolimab in advanced cancers. Study-level information: Patients were dosed intravenously with ivuxolimab at 0.01 to 10 mg/kg every 2 weeks. Findings of the study overall: Expanded clones belonging to CD8+ T cells outnumbered, on average, those of CD4+. Clones of CD4+ and CD8+ blood T cells grew by week 6 at doses of 0.1 to 3.0 mg/kg. Among the least clonally expanded were partial responders at 0.1-3.0 mg/kg.

Material: CD4+ or CD8+ T cells sorted from blood, obtained in a trial of the OX40 agonist ivuxolimab. This clonotype originated in an adult with an advanced solid tumor such as melanoma, head and neck, liver or kidney cancer.

The CDR3 is CATQGSSNQPQHF. The CDR3 region has the DNA TGCGCCACCCAGGGGTCTAGCAATCAGCCCCAGCATTTT. The chain joins TRBV10-2 to TRBJ1-5, with D tentatively TRBD1 (6 bases). Trimming removed 10 bases from V and 0 bases from J, with 10 bases in between. The CDR3 length is 13 residues. CDR1 WSHSY and CDR2 SAAADI come from the germline V gene.